The 18 T cell receptor beta chains in this list originate from one sample, sequenced in a study of blood T cell repertoires in COVID-19. The assay was immunoSEQ multiplex PCR, and TCRdb's table has in-frame clones only and misses some. The table shows roughly 95,000 clones, with under 85% occurring only once. Sequencing was done on a sample of peripheral blood. The source of these receptors is a human donor in a cohort sampled during active COVID-19.

CDR3 nucleotides: TGCAGCGTTGTTGGAGTAGGCTACGAGCAGTACTTC. This translates into CSVVGVGYEQYF. The rearrangement uses TRBV29-1 and TRBJ2-7; no clear D gene. This CDR3 comprises 12 residues. Trimming removed 4 bases from V and 3 bases from J, with 10 bases in between. Germline values: CDR1 SQVTM, CDR2 ANQGSEA.

This clone was seen a handful of times. CDR3 in amino acids: CASSPRVLAAGGEQFF. The CDR3 region has the DNA TGCGCCAGCAGCCCACGAGTGCTAGCGGCAGGAGGTGAGCAGTTCTTC. This rearrangement joins TRBV5-1 to TRBJ2-1, with 7 bases identical to TRBD2. The CDR3 consists of 16 residues. The junction had 16 bases not matched to a gene; V was cut back by 4 bases and J by 9 bases. Germline V lookup: CDR1 SGHRS, CDR2 YFSETQ.

The V gene is TRBV4-2, the J gene TRBJ2-3, with 11 positions matching TRBD2. Germline CDR1 and CDR2: LGHNA and YNFKEQ. The CDR3 is 19 residues long. The V segment lost 0 bases and the J segment 0 bases; nucleotides outside the gene matches: 8. This CDR3 reads CASSQETRLAGSSTDTQYF. The CDR3, as DNA: TGTGCCAGCAGCCAAGAAACGCGACTAGCGGGATCTAGCACAGATACGCAGTATTTT.

The V and J genes are TRBV5-1 and TRBJ2-1; 10 bases align to TRBD2. CDR1 is SGHRS, CDR2 YFSETQ, per germline. CDR3 length: 15 amino acids. The junction had 4 bases not matched to a gene; V was cut back by 3 bases and J by 4 bases. For the CDR3, the DNA is TGCGCCAGCAGCTCCTGGACTAGCGGATACAATGAGCAGTTCTTC. It encodes CASSSWTSGYNEQFF.

The J gene is TRBJ1-2, the V gene TRBV5-5; no clear D gene. CDR1 is SGHKS, CDR2 YYEKEE, per germline (reference sequence). CDR3 length: 13 amino acids. Trimming removed 4 bases at V and 4 bases at J, with 11 bases between. CDR3 amino acids: CASSAWTSYGYTF. The CDR3 nucleotides read TGTGCCAGCAGCGCATGGACTAGCTATGGCTACACCTTC.

This rearrangement joins TRBV29-1 to TRBJ2-5; 14 positions agree with TRBD2. Germline CDR1 reads SQVTM; CDR2 reads ANQGSEA. This CDR3 has 17 amino acids. J was trimmed by 1 base and V by 7 bases; bases with no gene match: 11. CDR3 sequence (DNA): TGCAGCGCGGGAAGACTAGCGGGAGGGCGATTCCAAGAGACCCAGTACTTC. Its translation is CSAGRLAGGRFQETQYF.

The chain links TRBV6-5 to TRBJ2-5; weak D call: TRBD1 (5 bases). Germline lookup yields CDR1 MNHEY and CDR2 SVGAGI. CDR3 length equals 13 residues. Trimming took 6 bases from V and 1 from J, leaving 9 bases between them. CDR3 loop: CASRPGPQETQYF. The CDR3 DNA reads as TGTGCCAGCAGACCAGGGCCCCAAGAGACCCAGTACTTC.

CDR3 sequence: CASSQAGTSGKGGTDTQYF. The CDR3 nucleotides are TGTGCCAGCAGCCAAGCCGGGACTAGCGGAAAAGGGGGCACAGATACGCAGTATTTT. V is TRBV4-2 and J is TRBJ2-3, with 11 bases matching TRBD2. CDR3 length equals 19 residues. Germline values: CDR1 LGHNA, CDR2 YNFKEQ. Germline trimming cut 1 base from V and 1 base from J; bases unmatched to any gene: 10.

V gene TRBV4-1 combines with J gene TRBJ1-5, with a possible D match to TRBD1 (5 bases). This CDR3 region has 15 residues. Germline V gene data show CDR1 as MGHRA and CDR2 as YSYEKL. Trimming removed 0 bases from V and 6 bases from J, with 12 bases in between. The CDR3: CASSQDGGGSQPQHF. In DNA form, the CDR3 reads TGCGCCAGCAGCCAAGACGGGGGAGGGAGTCAGCCCCAGCATTTT.

In this sample, this clone turned up a few times. The CDR3 region has the DNA TGTGCCAGTAGTCTCGGGGTGCAGGACTACAATGAGCAGTTCTTC. It codes for CASSLGVQDYNEQFF. This chain uses TRBV19 with TRBJ2-1; weak D call: TRBD2 (5 bases). Germline V CDR1 and CDR2: LNHDA, SQIVND (reference sequence). This CDR3 has 15 amino acids. Deletions cut 5 bases from V and 3 bases from J, with 14 bases between.

In its sample, this clone was seen a few times. V and J are TRBV11-1 and TRBJ2-1; possibly TRBD1 for D (5 bases). The germline CDR1 and CDR2 sequences are SGHAT and FQDESV (reference sequence). The CDR3 covers 13 residues. Trimming shortened V by 3 bases and J by 9 bases, and 12 bases separated the two germline ends. The CDR3 sequence: CASSFDQGREQFF. The CDR3 DNA reads TGTGCCAGCAGCTTTGACCAGGGTCGTGAGCAGTTCTTC.

V usage is TRBV6-5 and J usage is TRBJ2-7; D not resolved. The CDR3 is 14 amino acids. Germline V gene lookup returns CDR1 MNHEY and CDR2 SVGAGI. Deletions cut 5 bases from V and 4 bases from J, with 15 bases between. DNA of the CDR3: TGTGCCAGCAGTCCGTCTTCGGTCAGGTACGAGCAGTACTTC. Translation: CASSPSSVRYEQYF.

The chain links TRBV28 to TRBJ2-3; 14 nucleotides line up with TRBD2. Germline values: CDR1 MDHEN, CDR2 SYDVKM. The J segment lost 2 bases and the V segment lost 5 bases, leaving 6 bases of the junction unmatched. The CDR3 runs 17 residues. The CDR3 nucleotides are TGTGCCAGCAGTCCTGGGACTAGCGGGAGTACCACAGATACGCAGTATTTT. This translates into CASSPGTSGSTTDTQYF.

This clone was seen a single time. The V and J genes are TRBV5-1 and TRBJ2-1; D is perhaps TRBD2 (6 bases). The V end lost 0 bases, the J end lost 0 bases, and 10 bases lay between the germline ends. From germline, CDR1 is SGHRS and CDR2 YFSETQ. The CDR3 contains 16 residues. The CDR3 here is CASSLGGDPSYNEQFF. CDR3 nucleotide sequence: TGCGCCAGCAGCTTGGGCGGGGATCCCTCCTACAATGAGCAGTTCTTC.

This sequence joins TRBV5-1 and TRBJ2-2; the match to TRBD2 covers 10 bases. Trimming removed 2 bases from V and 6 bases from J; junction bases left unmatched: 10. From germline, CDR1 is SGHRS and CDR2 YFSETQ. The CDR3 runs 17 residues. The CDR3 here is CASSFSSGGPRAGELFF. In nucleotides, the CDR3 is TGCGCCAGCAGCTTCTCTAGCGGGGGCCCGAGGGCCGGGGAGCTGTTTTTT.

This clone appeared a single time. The chain couples TRBV7-2 to TRBJ2-1; a weak D match, TRBD2 (6 bases). Trimming took 0 bases from V and 5 from J, leaving 11 bases between them. Germline V CDR1 and CDR2: SGHTA, FQGNSA. This CDR3 comprises 15 residues. CDR3 bases: TGTGCCAGCAGCTTAGCGACTAGTCTGGACAATGAGCAGTTCTTC. Translation gives CASSLATSLDNEQFF.

J is TRBJ2-7 and V is TRBV28; possibly TRBD1 for D (5 bases). Germline CDR1 is MDHEN and CDR2 is SYDVKM. V was clipped by 5 bases and J by 0 bases, with 11 bases between them. The CDR3 covers 14 residues. The CDR3 loop is CASSPNTGSYEQYF. DNA for the CDR3: TGTGCCAGCAGTCCAAACACAGGCTCCTACGAGCAGTACTTC.

The rearrangement links TRBV15 to TRBJ2-2; 9 bases line up with TRBD1. Germline CDR1 LNHNV, CDR2 YYDKDF (reference sequence). J was trimmed by 1 base and V by 1 base; bases with no gene match: 7. The length of the CDR3 is 18 residues. The CDR3 spells CATSRGRMGQGNTGELFF. DNA of the CDR3: TGTGCCACCAGCAGAGGGCGAATGGGACAGGGGAACACCGGGGAGCTGTTTTTT.